Sequencing of this T cell receptor beta chain was carried out in a study of cytomegalovirus exposure and HLA in healthy donors (dated by TCRdb to about 2017). For the study in its entirety: In an earlier analysis of several hundred of the donors, 276 Gb of sequence data and 100 million or so unique TCR beta sequences from 150 million to 200 million T cells were reported. The genetic ancestry cluster associated with self-reported Caucasian donors included roughly four fifths of the 398 genotyped donors. Four or five DR-DQ haplotypes were handled as single units for association and clustering because linkage in the cohort was strong. Donor age, sex, ethnicity and CMV serostatus were compiled together with the repertoire data. Along with the approximately 700-subject first cohort, a separate validation cohort of approximately 110 different subjects was used. The study aimed to test whether signatures of past pathogen exposure could be identified by cataloging public T cell receptors. Every discovery cohort repertoire had been produced on one sequencing platform. In a later genetic analysis, genome-wide SNP genotypes for about 55% of the roughly 700 donors were used, and that subset was treated as a discovery cohort. The number of typed donors differed by locus: roughly 629-630 for A, B, C, DRB1 and DQB1; about 520 for DQA1; 600 to 610 for DPA1; and about 450 for DPB1. The study used immunosequencing to profile the T cell repertoires of around 600 subjects and linked those repertoires to cytomegalovirus serostatus. In an earlier analysis of 500 to 650 of the donors, high-throughput TCR beta sequencing was used to judge whether each TCR beta V gene segment behaved as functional or pseudogenic. High-throughput TCR immunosequencing, statistical association of individual TCRs with disease status, and machine learning were combined to predict cytomegalovirus infection status. Rather than using new phenotypic data, the later analysis identified candidate immune exposures from TCR beta sequences and from how often those sequences occurred across donors. An early release that covered some 630 HLA-typed donors contained approximately 300 gigabases of sequencing data and about 93 million unique TCR sequences. In a later analysis, previously published TCR beta repertoires from 500 to 750 donors were re-analyzed and high-resolution HLA genotyping was added so that TCR occurrence patterns could be studied. HLA typing covered class I and class II loci at four-digit resolution. On average, roughly 200,000 unique TCR beta nucleotide sequences were sequenced per donor among a few hundred genotyped donors of the cohort, with 15% to 20% of those sequences being non-productive. The paper's findings and limits, for the study overall: Because the 87-base-pair reads could not distinguish some IMGT-functional V segments, including TRBV6-2 and TRBV6-3, those segments were excluded. Because HLA typing was unavailable for some donors at each locus, only the typed subset was used in association tests. Roughly uniform sequencing depth across donors was assumed in presence/absence analyses, although this assumption may not hold. The authors suggested that the approach could potentially be generalized to other disease states and immunological phenotypes. Most TCR sequences were observed very rarely across donors, whereas some public TCRs were present in many individuals. A cluster of highly shared sequence variants was judged likely to represent a technical artifact of the sequencing pipeline. A total of 150 or so TCR beta chains were listed by the study as associated with cytomegalovirus. In a later analysis, more than 15,000 TCR beta sequences were associated with specific HLA alleles at a false discovery rate of 0.05. A further reported finding was that TCR beta sequences accurately predicted the HLA-A and HLA-B alleles for most subjects in the first cohort. Because counts were too low, approximately 18 rarely observed V segments, including chromosome 9 orphons, were excluded from the earlier analysis of 587 of the donors. Most CMV-associated TCR beta chains appeared to be HLA-restricted in a later analysis, and the HLA associations seemed to be driven largely by CMV exposure. In a later analysis, TCR association rates were found to vary across HLA loci, with the most associated TCRs seen for DRB1 alleles and the fewest for HLA-C alleles. When HLA alleles, especially DR and DQ, strongly co-occurred, TCR associations were difficult to assign to individual alleles. In a later analysis, HLA-associated TCR beta chains showed more clonal expansion and lower generation probabilities than non-associated chains that were equally common. Cytomegalovirus status was reported to be diagnosed by the classifier with high specificity and sensitivity in both the original and validation cohorts. V-gene and J-gene trimming of TCR beta chains was associated with a missense DCLRE1C variant in a later genetic analysis, and the association was replicated in an independent cohort. In vitro tests confirmed that a few of the cytomegalovirus-associated TCR beta chains recognize cytomegalovirus antigens. Linkage disequilibrium might explain the correlated functional status among segregating V segments, but an unknown experimental factor could not be ruled out. CMV serostatus was the only immune exposure information available for the cohort. According to a later analysis, parvovirus B19, influenza, CMV and Epstein-Barr virus appeared linked to several top co-occurrence clusters. The cohort was sequenced for TCR beta chains only, and without alpha or paired-chain data the features that could be detected were limited. In an earlier analysis of over 550 of the donors, most TCR beta V segments were observed in productive rearrangements about 87% or about 30% of the time, broadly matching IMGT annotations. A later genetic analysis reported fewer N-insertions in productive TCRs among donors in an Asian-associated ancestry cluster than the approximately 670-donor mean.

Receptor libraries were prepared by the immunoSEQ multiplex PCR assay. A mixture of 60 forward primers for TCR Vbeta segments and 13 reverse primers for TCR Jbeta segments was used in the multiplex PCR. A multiplex PCR assay on genomic DNA amplified the CDR3 region of rearranged TCR beta genes. Amplified TCR beta libraries were sequenced as 87-base-pair reads on the Illumina HiSeq System. Regarding the original processing steps: In a later analysis, roughly 80 million unique TCR beta chains were counted across the approximately 670 repertoires, and around 10 million of these chains were shared by at least two donors. Raw reads were error-corrected and collapsed into unique sequences with a nearest-neighbor algorithm that merged closely related sequences to remove PCR and sequencing errors. To assign V, D and J gene segments, CDR3 sequences were aligned to IMGT reference sequences. For a sequence to be retained, a match of at least six nucleotides was required to both a V gene segment and a J gene segment. Rearrangements were classified as productive when the CDR3 lacked stop codons and remained in frame with V and J, and all other rearrangements were classified as non-productive. CDR3 was defined according to IMGT convention as the region running from the second conserved V-encoded cysteine to the conserved J-encoded phenylalanine. Sequences without an unambiguous match to a single V gene segment were excluded from the earlier analysis of about 630 of the donors. An earlier analysis of roughly 590 of the donors called V segments functional above 56.7% productive rearrangements and segregating when the between-donor standard deviation exceeded 5%. A statistical classification framework was developed to diagnose cytomegalovirus status using the catalog of TCR beta chain sequences. In a later analysis, TCR nucleotide sequences were compared against IMGT/GENE-DB human TR gene sequences so that V and J genes could be assigned. A later analysis assigned CDR3 sequences and most-parsimonious VDJ recombination scenarios with the TCRdist pipeline. In a later analysis, every TCR beta chain was defined by the combination of its CDR3 amino acid sequence and its V-gene family, and reads without a unique V-gene family were dropped. To address suspected cross-contamination and a sequencing artifact, a later analysis removed a few hundred highly shared, low-generation-probability nucleotide sequences. A later analysis calculated a clonal expansion index for each public chain from normalized within-repertoire ranks of inferred template counts. In a later analysis, generation probabilities were computed using a VDJ recombination model fitted to out-of-frame rearrangements, and the results were checked against IGoR. In a later analysis, TCR-TCR, TCR-HLA and TCR-CMV co-occurrence was scored with hypergeometric tests, and a repertoire-size bias correction was applied to TCR pairs. A later analysis estimated false discovery rates by permuting HLA or CMV assignments 20 times. A later analysis grouped co-occurring TCRs with DBSCAN, adding TCRdist sequence similarity when clustering within HLA-allele-positive subsets. Repertoires with fewer than 30,000 or more than 120,000 public chains were left out of co-occurrence clustering, as were about 5 repertoires with anomalous nucleotide sharing. TCRdb carries this immuneACCESS record with in-frame sequences only. Its versions omit some clonotypes, under half of them owing to an unresolved V gene in the studies checked, with the rest unexplained. V and J calls plus clone size are reproduced from that table; the DNA served to infer D and trimming. The sample table records some 90,000 clones; about 81% of these occur just once. The ten largest clones take up 1.4% of the sample.

The trim is 1 base for V and 5 bases for J, with a gap of 18 bases between the germline ends. There are 17 amino acids in the CDR3, from cysteine to phenylalanine inclusive. Left in the record is the CDR3 DNA by itself, 51 bases read in frame from the first base. Sequences MNHNS (CDR1) and SASEGT (CDR2) are obtained from the germline V gene. Remarks on this clone: The target of this receptor is not known. Qualities for individual bases were not recorded, and no much larger clone is one base off.

The cohort consisted of 670 or so healthy bone marrow donors. At the time of sampling, all cohort members were nominally healthy, though unrecorded immune exposures were likely present. The donor tested CMV seronegative, placing the donor among the 350 to 400 seronegative members of the cohort. A peripheral blood sample was provided by each donor, and peripheral blood mononuclear cells were used for TCR beta sequencing. The Qiagen DNeasy Blood Extraction Kit was used to extract genomic DNA from the blood cell samples. The source is a man aged 40-49 years in good health and CMV-seronegative. The specimen sequenced was PBMCs. Here the chain combines TRBV6-1 and TRBJ2-1; matching of 5 bases hints at TRBD1 as the D gene. The DNA reads TGTGCCAGCAGTGAAGGCCCCGGAGCAGGGCCTAACAATGAGCAGTTCTTC. It codes for CASSEGPGAGPNNEQFF.